The rows below give T cell receptor beta chains drawn from one sample of a study of blood T cell repertoires in COVID-19. TCRdb's copy holds only in-frame clones and misses some; the assay was immunoSEQ multiplex PCR. The sample gives over 300,000 clones, about 82% of which show up once; around 1.5% is in the top ten. Input material: peripheral blood. The source is a woman in her 50s with acute or convalescent COVID-19. Both conserved end residues are part of each CDR3. The D gene is left open where the match is weak. The size field is filled for only some rows; it gives once, few, many or a size class.

TRBD1	TRBV6-1	TRBJ1-4	NA	CASSDGTGIREKLFF	TGTGCCAGCAGTGACGGGACAGGGATACGTGAAAAACTGTTTTTT
TRBD1	TRBV15	TRBJ2-3	NA	CATSSRGTGRVRDF	TGTGCCACCAGCAGTCGTGGGACAGGGAGAGTTCGGGATTTT
TRBD2	TRBV4-2	TRBJ2-7	once	CASSPVDSREAYEQYF	TGTGCCAGCAGCCCTGTCGATTCGCGGGAGGCCTACGAGCAGTACTTC
NA	TRBV5-6	TRBJ1-2	few	CASSSGYGYTF	TGTGCCAGCAGCTCAGGATATGGCTACACCTTC
TRBD2	TRBV28	TRBJ2-1	NA	CASHSTSGIDFNEQFF	TGTGCCAGCCACTCGACTAGCGGGATAGATTTCAATGAGCAGTTCTTC
TRBD1	TRBV28	TRBJ1-2	few	CAVQGTGSANYGYTF	TGTGCCGTACAGGGGACAGGGTCGGCTAACTATGGCTACACCTTC
NA	TRBV6-1	TRBJ1-6	NA	CASSEEVTVYSPLHF	TGTGCCAGCAGTGAAGAGGTTACAGTTTATTCACCCCTCCACTTT
TRBD2	TRBV7-9	TRBJ2-1	NA	CASSSGGRAGHNEQFF	TGTGCCAGCAGCTCGGGGGGTCGAGCGGGCCACAATGAGCAGTTCTTC
NA	TRBV27	TRBJ2-1	once	CASSFIAAGYNEQFF	TGTGCCAGCAGTTTCATTGCGGCCGGTTACAATGAGCAGTTCTTC
NA	TRBV18	TRBJ2-1	NA	CASSPPGRSEQFF	TGTGCCAGCTCACCACCAGGAAGGAGTGAGCAGTTCTTC
NA	TRBV7-9	TRBJ2-3	NA	CASSLPHTSATDTQYF	TGTGCCAGCAGCTTGCCGCACACATCCGCCACAGATACGCAGTATTTT
NA	TRBV5-1	TRBJ1-3	NA	CASSLQGPGRTIYF	TGCGCCAGCAGCTTGCAGGGCCCCGGGAGGACCATATATTTT
TRBD2	TRBV7-2	TRBJ2-5	NA	CASSPRLAGGPGETQYF	TGTGCCAGCAGCCCTCGACTAGCGGGAGGGCCGGGGGAGACCCAGTACTTC
NA	TRBV7-9	TRBJ1-1	NA	CASSPEQGYTEAFF	TGTGCCAGCAGCCCAGAACAGGGTTACACTGAAGCTTTCTTT
TRBD2	TRBV29-1	TRBJ2-7	NA	CSVGLAENYEQYF	TGCAGCGTTGGACTAGCGGAAAACTACGAGCAGTACTTC
TRBD1	TRBV5-6	TRBJ2-2	NA	CASSLVTGGTGELFF	TGTGCCAGCAGCTTGGTAACAGGGGGCACCGGGGAGCTGTTTTTT
TRBD1	TRBV4-3	TRBJ2-5	NA	CASSQVQGAKTQYF	TGCGCCAGCAGCCAAGTACAGGGGGCAAAGACCCAGTACTTC
TRBD1	TRBV5-1	TRBJ2-1	NA	CASSYSGTGVGNEQFF	TGCGCCAGCAGCTATTCCGGGACAGGGGTTGGGAATGAGCAGTTCTTC
TRBD1	TRBV24-1	TRBJ2-7	NA	CATSDSRQGEYSEQYF	TGTGCCACCAGTGATTCAAGACAGGGGGAATATTCCGAGCAGTACTTC
NA	TRBV28	TRBJ1-4	NA	CASSLGGEKLFF	TGTGCCAGCAGCTTGGGAGGGGAAAAACTGTTTTTT
TRBD2	TRBV7-9	TRBJ2-7	NA	CASSLLGTRVF	TGTGCCAGCAGCTTACTGGGGACTAGGGTCTTC
NA	TRBV15	TRBJ1-5	NA	CATSRGHRPDNQPQHF	TGTGCCACCAGCAGAGGCCACAGGCCTGACAATCAGCCCCAGCATTTT
TRBD2	TRBV9	TRBJ2-1	NA	CASSFRPGLGYNEQFF	TGTGCCAGCAGCTTCCGTCCGGGACTAGGCTACAATGAGCAGTTCTTC
NA	TRBV24-1	TRBJ2-4	NA	CATSLFPTPATGQNLAKNIQYF	TGTGCCACCAGTCTTTTCCCCACTCCTGCAACTGGACAGAACTTAGCCAAAAACATTCAGTACTTC
NA	TRBV19	TRBJ1-5	NA	CASSIARDQPQHF	TGTGCCAGTAGTATAGCCAGGGATCAGCCCCAGCATTTT
NA	TRBV7-9	TRBJ1-2	NA	CASSSTSRILNYGYTF	TGTGCCAGCAGCTCGACGAGCAGGATTCTTAACTATGGCTACACCTTC
NA	TRBV24-1	TRBJ1-5	few	CATAGRQNQPQHF	TGTGCCACCGCGGGACGGCAAAATCAGCCCCAGCATTTT
TRBD2	TRBV5-1	TRBJ2-5	NA	CASSSKTSGVETQYF	TGCGCCAGCAGCTCAAAGACTAGCGGTGTGGAGACCCAGTACTTC
TRBD1	TRBV11-1	TRBJ1-1	few	CASSLRTGGLNTEAFF	TGTGCCAGCAGCCTTAGGACAGGGGGCCTGAACACTGAAGCTTTCTTT
TRBD1	TRBV19	TRBJ2-7	NA	CASSRAGGYEQYF	TGTGCCAGTAGTAGGGCAGGGGGCTACGAGCAGTACTTC
NA	TRBV6-5	TRBJ2-4	NA	CASTKGGLTKNIQYF	TGTGCCAGCACAAAGGGCGGGCTAACCAAAAACATTCAGTACTTC
TRBD2	TRBV7-2	TRBJ2-1	NA	CASSLVREGNEQFF	TGTGCCAGCAGCTTAGTGCGGGAGGGGAATGAGCAGTTCTTC
TRBD2	TRBV2	TRBJ2-1	NA	CASTTLLAGMSSYNEQFF	TGTGCCAGCACCACACTGCTAGCGGGAATGAGCTCCTACAATGAGCAGTTCTTC
TRBD1	TRBV5-6	TRBJ2-5	NA	CASSLRTGGVETQYF	TGTGCCAGCAGCCTAAGGACAGGGGGGGTCGAGACCCAGTACTTC
NA	TRBV7-3	TRBJ2-2	once	CASSLSPASANTGELFF	TGTGCCAGCAGCTTAAGCCCGGCTAGCGCCAACACCGGGGAGCTGTTTTTT
TRBD2	TRBV28	TRBJ2-7	NA	CASRLAGDAYEQYF	TGTGCCAGCAGATTAGCGGGGGATGCCTACGAGCAGTACTTC
NA	TRBV5-1	TRBJ1-4	NA	CASSPDGGPIEKLFF	TGCGCCAGCAGCCCGGATGGTGGGCCGATTGAAAAACTGTTTTTT
TRBD1	TRBV9	TRBJ2-5	NA	CASSGKQGEETQYF	TGTGCCAGCAGCGGAAAACAGGGGGAAGAGACCCAGTACTTC
TRBD1	TRBV11-2	TRBJ1-3	once	CASSLTGGGNTIYF	TGCGCCAGCAGCTTGACAGGGGGTGGAAACACCATATATTTT